A single sample gave rise to the 23 T cell receptor beta chains below, sequenced in a study of blood T cells in healthy people across ages. Sample-barcoded 5' priming and a J-beta primer mix drove a second PCR of roughly 7 to 11 cycles. TCRdb redid the calling of the 5' RACE reads with MiXCR, one entry per CDR3 protein. The sample yields roughly 830,000 distinct CDR3 sequences, less than 80% seen once. Sequencing input: blood. The receptors stem from a man aged 25 to 40 in good health.

This clonotype was seen a single time. The chain is built from TRBV5-1 and TRBJ1-6; 7 bases are a match to TRBD1. The junction had 8 bases not matched to a gene; V was cut back by 4 bases and J by 7 bases. Germline V gene data show CDR1 as SGHRS and CDR2 as YFSETQ. CDR3 size: 15 residues. CDR3 protein: CASSNQQGPNSPLHF. The CDR3 nucleotides read TGCGCCAGCAGCAACCAACAGGGGCCAAATTCACCCCTCCACTTT.

The J gene is TRBJ2-5, the V gene TRBV5-1; D remains unclear. Germline values: CDR1 SGHRS, CDR2 YFSETQ. This CDR3 comprises 15 residues. V lost 4 bases and J 5 bases, leaving 18 bases between the germline ends. The CDR3 nucleotides read TGCGCCAGCAGCCTTCAGACGGAGCTCCAGGAGACCCAGTACTTC. It translates to CASSLQTELQETQYF.

The rearrangement links TRBV27 to TRBJ2-5; 9 bases agree with TRBD1. The J call could be wrong; TRBJ2-7 is a better fit for the DNA end. From germline, CDR1 is MNHEY and CDR2 SMNVEV (reference sequence). CDR3 length equals 15 residues. The CDR3 spells CASSPGTGIGCEQYF. In DNA, the CDR3 is TGTGCCAGCAGTCCTGGGACAGGGATAGGCTGCGAGCAGTACTTC.

V is TRBV24-1 and J is TRBJ1-2; D call uncertain. Trimming shortened V by 5 bases and J by 0 bases, and 6 bases separated the two germline ends. This CDR3 contains 13 residues. Germline V gene sequence: CDR1 KGHDR, CDR2 SFDVKD. The CDR3, as DNA: TGTGCCACCAGTGTTGGCGCTAACTATGGCTACACCTTC. Encoded protein: CATSVGANYGYTF.

The chain recombines TRBV20-1 with TRBJ1-1; 7 nucleotides match TRBD1. The CDR3 runs 12 residues. J gave up 6 bases and V 1 base, and 2 bases lay outside the gene matches. Germline CDR1 DFQATT, CDR2 SNEGSKA (reference sequence). Written as DNA, the CDR3 is TGCAGTGCTAGAGCCGGGACAGCTGAAGCTTTCTTT. This encodes CSARAGTAEAFF.

V usage is TRBV7-3 and J usage is TRBJ1-6; D is uncertain. The CDR3 covers 13 residues. CDR1 is SGHTA and CDR2 is FQGTGA in the germline V gene. With 4 bases removed from V and 9 bases from J, the gap between germline ends came to 10 bases. The CDR3: CASSSTISSPLHF. The CDR3 DNA reads TGTGCCAGCAGCTCCACCATCAGTTCACCCCTCCACTTT. The entire variable domain, with the rest obtained from reference TRBV7-3 and TRBJ1-6, is as follows: GAGVSQTPSNKVTEKGKYVELRCDPISGHTALYWYRQSLGQGPEFLIYFQGTGAADDSGLPNDRFFAVRPEGSVSTLKIQRTERGDSAVYLCASSSTISSPLHFGNGTRLTVT.

The chain employs TRBV7-8 and TRBJ1-2; possibly TRBD1 for D (5 bases). CDR3 length: 14 residues. Germline loops: CDR1 SGHVS, CDR2 FQNEAQ. V lost 1 base and J lost 5, with 11 bases in between. The CDR3 nucleotides are TGTGCCAGCAGCTTAGTTCGGGGGGGATATGGCTACACCTTC. This translates into CASSLVRGGYGYTF.

This chain joins TRBV27 and TRBJ2-2; 7 positions agree with TRBD1. V lost 10 bases to trimming and J lost 5 bases; unmatched junction nucleotides: 10. There are 14 residues in the CDR3. Germline V gives CDR1 MNHEY, CDR2 SMNVEV (reference sequence). The CDR3 loop is CATSTGYGTGELFF. CDR3 in DNA: TGTGCCACCTCGACAGGGTATGGAACCGGGGAGCTGTTTTTT.

Worth noting for this clonotype: This may arise from a read error, as a much more abundant clone is one base away. The chain couples TRBV3-1 to TRBJ2-1; 9 bases align to TRBD2. The end of the DNA aligns better with TRBJ2-7, so the J call may be wrong. Germline V gives CDR1 LGHDT, CDR2 YNNKEL (reference sequence). This CDR3 is built from 15 residues. CDR3 amino acids: CASSQNLAGTDEQYF. CDR3 DNA sequence: TGTGCCAGCAGCCAAAACCTAGCGGGGACCGACGAGCAGTACTTC.

The chain recombines TRBV29-1 with TRBJ2-3; TRBD2 matches 9 bases. Germline CDR1 and CDR2: SQVTM and ANQGSEA. This CDR3 is built from 15 residues. V shed 4 bases and J 0 bases; nucleotides not matched to a gene: 5. The CDR3 DNA is TGCAGCGTTGGGTGGCGGGGGGGGAGCACAGATACGCAGTATTTT. It encodes CSVGWRGGSTDTQYF.

The rearrangement links TRBV3-1 to TRBJ1-2; D possibly corresponds to TRBD1 (5 bases). V lost 0 bases, J lost 8 bases, and 22 bases lay in between. CDR3 length: 17 residues. Germline V lookup: CDR1 LGHDT, CDR2 YNNKEL (reference sequence). CDR3 sequence: CASSQETSAGIFEGYTF. CDR3 DNA sequence: TGTGCCAGCAGCCAAGAGACTTCGGCAGGGATTTTTGAAGGCTACACCTTC.

V gene TRBV6-6 combines with J gene TRBJ2-5, with 8 nucleotides matching TRBD1. This CDR3 spans 14 amino acids. The junction had 10 bases not matched to a gene; V was cut back by 6 bases and J by 7 bases. CDR1 and CDR2 (germline): MNHNY, SVGAGI (reference sequence). CDR3 bases: TGTGCCAGCAGCGGACAGGGCGATGGTGGGACCCAGTACTTC. Amino acids: CASSGQGDGGTQYF.

A single count supports this clonotype. V gene TRBV6-5 combines with J gene TRBJ2-7; 11 bases map to TRBD2. The length of the CDR3 is 15 residues. V gave up 4 bases and J gave up 7 bases; unmatched junction bases: 9. Germline values: CDR1 MNHEY, CDR2 SVGAGI. The CDR3 is CASSSLAGGRGEQYF. CDR3 coding DNA: TGTGCCAGCAGTTCCCTAGCGGGGGGCCGGGGAGAGCAGTACTTC.

The rearrangement joins TRBV7-9 to TRBJ1-2; 7 bases fit TRBD1. The germline V gene encodes CDR1 SEHNR and CDR2 FQNEAQ (reference sequence). The CDR3 sequence is 13 residues long. V lost 1 base and J lost 4; bases outside the gene matches: 0. CDR3 coding DNA: TGTGCCAGCAGCTTAGGGGACAGCTATGGCTACACCTTC. It is translated as CASSLGDSYGYTF.

The J gene is TRBJ1-5, the V gene TRBV7-2; TRBD1 matches 8 bases. The CDR3 runs to 15 residues. V dropped 5 bases and J dropped 3; count of bases not matched to a gene: 6. Germline-derived CDR1 and CDR2 are SGHTA and FQGNSA. The CDR3 region is CTSSIQGALNQPQHF. The CDR3 nucleotides read TGTACCAGCAGCATTCAGGGGGCCCTCAATCAGCCCCAGCATTTT.

V usage is TRBV5-1 and J usage is TRBJ2-5, with unresolved D. Trimming pared 7 bases from V and 1 base from J, leaving 14 bases between. The CDR3 contains 14 residues. Germline V gives CDR1 SGHRS, CDR2 YFSETQ. DNA for the CDR3: TGCGCCAGCGCCCCCGGCGGTTCCCAAGAGACCCAGTACTTC. Translation: CASAPGGSQETQYF.

The chain recombines TRBV12-3 or TRBV12-4 with TRBJ2-5; D not resolved. This CDR3 is built from 16 residues. V lost 1 base, J lost 5 bases, and 17 bases lay in between. In DNA form, the CDR3 reads TGTGCCAGCAGTTTAGGCTGGGGTAGCATCAGGGAGACCCAGTACTTC. Translation: CASSLGWGSIRETQYF.

The chain carries TRBV4-2 and TRBJ2-1, with 7 nucleotides matching TRBD2. V lost 0 bases to trimming and J lost 9 bases; unmatched junction nucleotides: 8. The germline V gene encodes CDR1 LGHNA and CDR2 YNFKEQ. The CDR3 spans 15 residues. DNA for the CDR3: TGTGCCAGCAGCCAAGAGCTAGCGGCAAACAGTGAGCAGTTCTTC. Translation: CASSQELAANSEQFF.

V gene TRBV7-9 combines with J gene TRBJ2-3; D unclear. Trimming removed 1 base from V and 2 bases from J, with 7 bases in between. The CDR3 totals 14 residues. The germline V gene encodes CDR1 SEHNR and CDR2 FQNEAQ (reference sequence). The CDR3 nucleotides read TGTGCCAGCAGCTTAGAGCAATACACAGATACGCAGTATTTT. As protein: CASSLEQYTDTQYF.

The chain has TRBV20-1 and TRBJ2-1; 8 bases are shared with TRBD2. The CDR3 totals 16 residues. J was trimmed by 2 bases and V by 4 bases; bases with no gene match: 10. Germline V gene sequence: CDR1 DFQATT, CDR2 SNEGSKA (reference sequence). The CDR3 is CSAISGAKIPYNEQFF. In DNA, the CDR3 is TGCAGTGCTATTAGCGGGGCAAAGATTCCCTACAATGAGCAGTTCTTC.

The rearrangement links TRBV12-3 or TRBV12-4 to TRBJ2-5, with D possibly TRBD1 on 5 matching bases. CDR3 size: 14 residues. V was shortened by 2 bases and J by 5 bases, with 12 bases between the two germline ends. The DNA for the CDR3 is TGTGCCAGCAGTTTACCCGACTCAGGGGAGACCCAGTACTTC. This translates into CASSLPDSGETQYF.

This sequence joins TRBV10-3 and TRBJ2-7, with 13 bases aligning to TRBD2. Trimming took 7 bases from V and 5 from J; bases not matched to a gene: 2. The CDR3 contains 13 residues. Looked up from germline, CDR1 is ENHRY and CDR2 is SYGVKD. CDR3 bases: TGTGCCATCACCGGACTAGCGGGGGACGAGCAGTACTTC. The encoded protein is CAITGLAGDEQYF.

The chain links TRBV15 to TRBJ1-2; D possibly corresponds to TRBD1 (5 bases). The CDR3 length is 12 residues. The germline V gene has CDR1 LNHNV and CDR2 YYDKDF (reference sequence). The V and J ends lost 5 bases and 3 bases respectively, with 7 bases between them. CDR3 bases: TGTGCCACCAGCCGACAGTACTATGGCTACACCTTC. It is translated as CATSRQYYGYTF.